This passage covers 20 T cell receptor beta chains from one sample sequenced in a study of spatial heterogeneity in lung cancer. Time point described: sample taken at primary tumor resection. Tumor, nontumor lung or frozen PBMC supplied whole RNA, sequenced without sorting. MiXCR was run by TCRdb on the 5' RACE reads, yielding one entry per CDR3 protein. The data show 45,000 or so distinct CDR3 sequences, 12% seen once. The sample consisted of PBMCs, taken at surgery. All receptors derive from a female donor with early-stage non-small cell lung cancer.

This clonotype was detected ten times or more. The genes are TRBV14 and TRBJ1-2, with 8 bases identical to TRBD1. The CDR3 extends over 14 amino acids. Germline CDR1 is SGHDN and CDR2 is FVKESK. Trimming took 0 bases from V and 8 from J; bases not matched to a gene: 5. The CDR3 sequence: CASSQEWTGKGYTF. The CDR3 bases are TGTGCCAGCAGCCAAGAATGGACAGGGAAGGGCTACACCTTC.

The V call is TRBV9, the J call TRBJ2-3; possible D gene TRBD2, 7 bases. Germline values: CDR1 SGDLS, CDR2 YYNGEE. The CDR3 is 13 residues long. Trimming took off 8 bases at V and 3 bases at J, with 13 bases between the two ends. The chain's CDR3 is CASGGAGTDTQYF. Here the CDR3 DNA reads TGTGCCAGTGGGGGGGCCGGGACAGATACGCAGTATTTT.

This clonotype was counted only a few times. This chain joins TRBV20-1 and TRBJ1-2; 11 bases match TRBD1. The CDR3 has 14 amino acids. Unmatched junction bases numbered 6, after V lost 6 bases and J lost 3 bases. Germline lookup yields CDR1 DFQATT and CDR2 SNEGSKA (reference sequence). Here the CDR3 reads CSALRTGGYYGYTF. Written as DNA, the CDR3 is TGCAGTGCCCTCCGGACAGGGGGCTACTATGGCTACACCTTC.

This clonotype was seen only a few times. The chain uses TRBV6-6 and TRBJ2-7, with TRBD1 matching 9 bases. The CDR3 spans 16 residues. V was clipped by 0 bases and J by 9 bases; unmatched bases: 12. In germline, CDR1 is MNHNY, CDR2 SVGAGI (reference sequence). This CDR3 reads CASSYSPGQGKFGQYF. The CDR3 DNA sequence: TGTGCCAGCAGTTACTCGCCCGGACAGGGGAAGTTCGGGCAGTACTTC.

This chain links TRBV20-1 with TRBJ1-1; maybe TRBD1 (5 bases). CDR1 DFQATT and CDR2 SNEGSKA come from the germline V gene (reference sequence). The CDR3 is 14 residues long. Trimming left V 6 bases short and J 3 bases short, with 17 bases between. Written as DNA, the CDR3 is TGCAGTGCGATCGACAGTTTCATTTACACTGAAGCTTTCTTT. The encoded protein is CSAIDSFIYTEAFF.

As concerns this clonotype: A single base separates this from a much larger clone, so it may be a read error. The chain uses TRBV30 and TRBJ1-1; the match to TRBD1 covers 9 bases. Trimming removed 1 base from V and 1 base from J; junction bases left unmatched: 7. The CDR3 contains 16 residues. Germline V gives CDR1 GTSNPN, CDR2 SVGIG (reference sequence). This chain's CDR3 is CAWSGREDRGNTEAFF. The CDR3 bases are TGTGCCTGGAGTGGAAGAGAGGACAGGGGGAACACTGAAGCTTTCTTT.

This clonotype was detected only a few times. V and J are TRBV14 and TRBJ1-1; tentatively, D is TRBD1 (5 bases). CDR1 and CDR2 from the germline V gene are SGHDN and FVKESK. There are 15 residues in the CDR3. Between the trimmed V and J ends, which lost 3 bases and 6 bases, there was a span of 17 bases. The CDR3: CASSHRGSGRAEAFF. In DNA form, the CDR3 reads TGTGCCAGCAGCCACCGAGGGTCGGGGCGGGCTGAAGCTTTCTTT.

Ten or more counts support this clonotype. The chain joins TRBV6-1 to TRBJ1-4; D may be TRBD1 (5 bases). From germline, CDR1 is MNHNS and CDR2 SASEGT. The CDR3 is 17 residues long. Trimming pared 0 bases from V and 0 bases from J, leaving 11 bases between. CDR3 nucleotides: TGTGCCAGCAGTGAAGCGGGACGGACTGCAACTAATGAAAAACTGTTTTTT. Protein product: CASSEAGRTATNEKLFF.

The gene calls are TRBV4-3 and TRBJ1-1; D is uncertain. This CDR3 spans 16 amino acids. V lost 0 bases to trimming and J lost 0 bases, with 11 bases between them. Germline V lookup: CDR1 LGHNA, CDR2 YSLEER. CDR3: CASSQDRTWLNTEAFF. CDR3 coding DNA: TGCGCCAGCAGCCAAGATCGGACGTGGTTGAACACTGAAGCTTTCTTT.

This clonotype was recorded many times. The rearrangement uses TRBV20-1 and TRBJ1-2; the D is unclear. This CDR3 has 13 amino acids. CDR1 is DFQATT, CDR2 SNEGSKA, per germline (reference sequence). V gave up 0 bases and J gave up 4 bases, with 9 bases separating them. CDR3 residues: CSARDEWTYGYTF. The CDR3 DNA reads TGCAGTGCTAGAGACGAGTGGACCTATGGCTACACCTTC.

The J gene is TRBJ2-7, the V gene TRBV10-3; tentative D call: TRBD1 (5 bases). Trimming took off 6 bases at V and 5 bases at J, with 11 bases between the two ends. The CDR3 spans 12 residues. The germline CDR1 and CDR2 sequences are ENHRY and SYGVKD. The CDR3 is CAISPGSHEQYF. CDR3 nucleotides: TGTGCCATCAGCCCAGGGTCCCACGAGCAGTACTTC.

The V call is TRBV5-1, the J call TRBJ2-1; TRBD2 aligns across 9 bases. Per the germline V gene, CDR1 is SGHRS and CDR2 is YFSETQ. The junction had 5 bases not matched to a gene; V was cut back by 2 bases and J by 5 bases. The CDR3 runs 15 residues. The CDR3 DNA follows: TGCGCCAGCAGCTTCAGGGCTAGCGGGGACAATGAGCAGTTCTTC. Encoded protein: CASSFRASGDNEQFF.

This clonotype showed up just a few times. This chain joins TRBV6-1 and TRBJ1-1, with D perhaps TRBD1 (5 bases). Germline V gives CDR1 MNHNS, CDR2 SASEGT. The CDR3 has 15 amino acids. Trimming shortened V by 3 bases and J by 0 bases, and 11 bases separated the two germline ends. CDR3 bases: TGTGCCAGCAGTGATACAGGAGGGCTGAACACTGAAGCTTTCTTT. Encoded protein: CASSDTGGLNTEAFF.

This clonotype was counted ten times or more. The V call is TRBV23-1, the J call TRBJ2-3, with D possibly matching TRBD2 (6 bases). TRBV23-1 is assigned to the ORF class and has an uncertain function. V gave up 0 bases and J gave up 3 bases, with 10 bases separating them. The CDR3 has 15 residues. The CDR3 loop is CASSQSATRTDTQYF. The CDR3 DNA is TGCGCCAGCAGTCAATCAGCGACTAGAACAGATACGCAGTATTTT.

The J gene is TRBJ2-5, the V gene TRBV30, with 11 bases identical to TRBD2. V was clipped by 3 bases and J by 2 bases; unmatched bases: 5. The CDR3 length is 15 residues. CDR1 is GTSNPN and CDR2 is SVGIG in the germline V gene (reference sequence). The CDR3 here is CAWSLAGGDQETQYF. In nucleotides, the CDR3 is TGTGCCTGGAGCTTAGCGGGGGGGGATCAAGAGACCCAGTACTTC.

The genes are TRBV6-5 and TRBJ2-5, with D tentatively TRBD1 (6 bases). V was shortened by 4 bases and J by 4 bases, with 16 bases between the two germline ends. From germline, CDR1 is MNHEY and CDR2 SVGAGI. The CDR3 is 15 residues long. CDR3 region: CASSSPGQTTETQYF. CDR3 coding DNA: TGTGCCAGCAGTTCCCCGGGACAAACCACAGAGACCCAGTACTTC.

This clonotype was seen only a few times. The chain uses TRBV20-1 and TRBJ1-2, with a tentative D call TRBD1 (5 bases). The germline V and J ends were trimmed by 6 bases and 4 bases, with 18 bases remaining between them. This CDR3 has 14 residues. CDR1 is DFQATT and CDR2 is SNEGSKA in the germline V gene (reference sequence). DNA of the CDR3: TGCAGTGCCAGCGGGGCAGGGAGTGTCTATGGCTACACCTTC. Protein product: CSASGAGSVYGYTF.

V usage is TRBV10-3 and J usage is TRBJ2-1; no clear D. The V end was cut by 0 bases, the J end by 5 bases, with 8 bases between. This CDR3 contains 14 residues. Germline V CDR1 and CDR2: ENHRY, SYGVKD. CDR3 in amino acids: CAISESKGNNEQFF. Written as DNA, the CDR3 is TGTGCCATCAGTGAGTCGAAGGGTAACAATGAGCAGTTCTTC.

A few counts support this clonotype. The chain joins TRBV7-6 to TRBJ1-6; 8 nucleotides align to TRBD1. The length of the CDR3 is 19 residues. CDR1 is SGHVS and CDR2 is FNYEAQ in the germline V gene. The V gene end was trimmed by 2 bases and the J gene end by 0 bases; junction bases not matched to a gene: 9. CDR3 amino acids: CASSLRRRQGSSYNSPLHF. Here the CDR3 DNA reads TGTGCCAGCAGCTTAAGGCGCCGACAGGGGAGCTCCTATAATTCACCCCTCCACTTT.

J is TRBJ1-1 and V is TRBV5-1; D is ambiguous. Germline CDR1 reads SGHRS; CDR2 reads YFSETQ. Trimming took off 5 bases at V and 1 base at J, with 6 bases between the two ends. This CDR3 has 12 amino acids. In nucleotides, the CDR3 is TGCGCCAGCAGACTGGAGAACACTGAAGCTTTCTTT. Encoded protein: CASRLENTEAFF.